Below, 28 T cell receptor beta chains from the same sample are listed, as sequenced in a study of T cell changes during pregnancy in multiple sclerosis. Measured with immunoSEQ multiplex PCR; TCRdb has only the in-frame clones, and not every one. This sample has about 43,000 clones, with more than 75% found just once. Sequencing was carried out using PBMCs (not recorded whether the cells were cultured). All receptors derive from a female donor with multiple sclerosis, enrolled in a pregnancy study.

The chain recombines TRBV30 with TRBJ2-3; 7 bases fit TRBD2. CDR3 length: 15 residues. The germline CDR1 and CDR2 sequences are GTSNPN and SVGIG (reference sequence). Trimming took 0 bases from V and 1 from J; bases not matched to a gene: 4. As DNA, the CDR3 is TGTGCCTGGAGTGTATCTAGCGGTCGCACAGATACGCAGTATTTT. Translating gives CAWSVSSGRTDTQYF.

The chain has TRBV19 and TRBJ1-2, with D hard to call. Germline loops: CDR1 LNHDA, CDR2 SQIVND (reference sequence). V was shortened by 6 bases and J by 4 bases, with 15 bases between the two germline ends. The CDR3 has 14 residues. This CDR3 is CASRGLGLLYGYTF. The DNA of the CDR3 is TGTGCCAGTAGAGGACTCGGACTCCTCTATGGCTACACCTTC.

The chain combines TRBV4-1 with TRBJ1-4, with D maybe TRBD1 (5 bases). The CDR3 is 15 amino acids. Germline-derived CDR1 and CDR2 are MGHRA and YSYEKL. V lost 4 bases and J lost 7, with 16 bases in between. The CDR3 nucleotides read TGCGCCAGCAGCCCCCCTAGAGGGGATAGTGAAAAACTGTTTTTT. This gives the protein CASSPPRGDSEKLFF.

V is TRBV4-1 and J is TRBJ1-2; 8 bases agree with TRBD1. This CDR3 spans 14 amino acids. J lost 7 bases, V lost 4 bases, and 8 bases had no gene match. Looked up from germline, CDR1 is MGHRA and CDR2 is YSYEKL. CDR3 loop: CASSPLAGGGGYTF. CDR3 sequence (DNA): TGCGCCAGCAGCCCCCTGGCAGGGGGCGGTGGCTACACCTTC.

Remarks on this clone: Other DNA sequences in this specimen translate into the identical CDR3. This chain uses TRBV20-1 with TRBJ1-1; D not certain. Germline V gives CDR1 DFQATT, CDR2 SNEGSKA (reference sequence). The CDR3 totals 11 residues. V dropped 1 base and J dropped 7 bases, with 7 bases sitting between them. CDR3 bases: TGCAGTGCTAGAGGAGACGGTGAAGCTTTCTTT. Its protein is CSARGDGEAFF.

V is TRBV10-1 and J is TRBJ2-7; D unresolved. V shed 1 base and J shed 3 bases, with 10 bases lying between them. Germline V gives CDR1 WNHNN, CDR2 SYGVQD (reference sequence). The CDR3 spans 14 residues. The CDR3 here is CASSEFKHSYEQYF. The CDR3, as DNA: TGCGCCAGCAGTGAGTTTAAGCACAGCTACGAGCAGTACTTC.

This rearrangement joins TRBV2 to TRBJ2-7; D gene uncertain. V dropped 6 bases and J dropped 2 bases, with 11 bases sitting between them. Germline V gene data show CDR1 as SNHLY and CDR2 as FYNNEI. This CDR3 region has 13 residues. The CDR3 sequence is CASSPGRPYEQYF. CDR3 nucleotide sequence: TGTGCCAGCAGCCCCGGAAGGCCCTACGAGCAGTACTTC.

V and J are TRBV7-9 and TRBJ1-5; tentative D call: TRBD1 (6 bases). This CDR3 is built from 14 residues. The V end was cut by 5 bases, the J end by 0 bases, with 8 bases between. Germline V CDR1 and CDR2: SEHNR, FQNEAQ (reference sequence). This CDR3 reads CASSRTDSNQPQHF. DNA for the CDR3: TGTGCCAGCAGCAGGACAGATAGCAATCAGCCCCAGCATTTT.

This clone was observed a single time. The chain uses TRBV9 and TRBJ2-3, with D uncertain. The V end lost 1 base, the J end lost 1 base, and 22 bases lay between the germline ends. Germline loops: CDR1 SGDLS, CDR2 YYNGEE. The CDR3 contains 19 residues. The CDR3 loop is CASSVSHYFGVKGTDTQYF. CDR3 sequence (DNA): TGTGCCAGCAGCGTATCCCATTACTTTGGGGTTAAGGGCACAGATACGCAGTATTTT. Full variable domain (missing parts from reference TRBV9 and TRBJ2-3): DSGVTQTPKHLITATGQRVTLRCSPRSGDLSVYWYQQSLDQGLQFLIQYYNGEERAKGNILERFSAQQFPDLHSELNLSSLELGDSALYFCASSVSHYFGVKGTDTQYFGPGTRLTVL.

This clone was seen a few times. The chain links TRBV6-1 to TRBJ2-2; 7 bases line up with TRBD1. The germline CDR1 and CDR2 sequences are MNHNS and SASEGT. Trimming took 7 bases from V and 2 from J; bases not matched to a gene: 4. The CDR3 consists of 14 residues. CDR3 bases: TGTGCCAGCAAGGGGACAGACAACACCGGGGAGCTGTTTTTT. Translation: CASKGTDNTGELFF.

In its sample, this clone was seen once. CDR3 protein: CASSLARDTDTEAFF. For the CDR3, the DNA is TGTGCCAGCAGCTTAGCTCGGGACACCGATACTGAAGCTTTCTTT. The chain recombines TRBV7-9 with TRBJ1-1; tentative D call: TRBD1 (6 bases). The CDR3 covers 15 residues. V was shortened by 0 bases and J by 5 bases, with 13 bases between the two germline ends. Per germline, CDR1 SEHNR and CDR2 FQNEAQ (reference sequence).

This chain's CDR3 is CASSPQGASYEQYF. CDR3 nucleotide sequence: TGTGCCAGCAGCCCACAGGGCGCCTCCTACGAGCAGTACTTC. The chain carries TRBV6-5 and TRBJ2-7; D is possibly TRBD1 (6 bases). The CDR3 length is 14 residues. The germline V and J ends were trimmed by 6 bases and 0 bases, with 12 bases remaining between them. Germline CDR1 MNHEY, CDR2 SVGAGI.

The rearrangement uses TRBV28 and TRBJ1-2, with TRBD1 as a possible D gene (6 bases). The germline V gene has CDR1 MDHEN and CDR2 SYDVKM. This CDR3 has 14 residues. Between the trimmed V and J ends, which lost 6 bases and 2 bases, there was a span of 13 bases. CDR3 nucleotide sequence: TGTGCCAGCAGGATCGACGGACAGAACTATGGCTACACCTTC. Translating gives CASRIDGQNYGYTF.

The chain is built from TRBV6-4 and TRBJ1-1; possibly TRBD1 for D (5 bases). This CDR3 contains 14 residues. Germline V gene data show CDR1 as MRHNA and CDR2 as SNTAGT. The V gene lost 5 bases and the J gene lost 5 bases, with 15 bases spanning the gap. Here the CDR3 DNA reads TGTGCCAGCAGTACCGGTGGGGCCGGAACTGAAGCTTTCTTT. Translation gives CASSTGGAGTEAFF.

This clone was picked up one time. This chain connects TRBV25-1 to TRBJ1-2, with TRBD1 matching 7 bases. This CDR3 is 13 amino acids long. The germline CDR1 and CDR2 sequences are MGHDK and SYGVNS. The ends lost 2 bases at V and 6 bases at J; junction bases unmatched: 3. CDR3 sequence: CASSERGTDGYTF. The CDR3 coding sequence is TGTGCCAGCAGTGAACGAGGGACAGATGGCTACACCTTC.

The chain recombines TRBV18 with TRBJ1-2, with a possible D match to TRBD1 (6 bases). Germline V CDR1 and CDR2: KGHSH, LQKENI. CDR3 length: 16 residues. V lost 1 base, J lost 0 bases, and 12 bases lay in between. The CDR3 loop is CASSPRRGPSNYGYTF. The CDR3 DNA follows: TGTGCCAGCTCACCACGTCGGGGGCCGTCTAACTATGGCTACACCTTC.

The CDR3 loop is CASSVDGQYYGYTF. The CDR3, as DNA: TGTGCCAGCAGCGTAGACGGGCAGTACTATGGCTACACCTTC. The V gene is TRBV9, the J gene TRBJ1-2; D unresolved. This CDR3 is built from 14 residues. Trimming removed 0 bases from V and 3 bases from J, with 9 bases in between. CDR1 and CDR2 (germline): SGDLS, YYNGEE. Full variable domain (rest looked up from reference TRBV9 and TRBJ1-2): DSGVTQTPKHLITATGQRVTLRCSPRSGDLSVYWYQQSLDQGLQFLIQYYNGEERAKGNILERFSAQQFPDLHSELNLSSLELGDSALYFCASSVDGQYYGYTFGSGTRLTVV.

The gene calls are TRBV9 and TRBJ1-4, with 8 positions matching TRBD1. CDR3 size: 16 residues. J was trimmed by 0 bases and V by 4 bases; bases with no gene match: 5. Germline assignment: CDR1 SGDLS and CDR2 YYNGEE. The CDR3 region is CASSPRQGPTNEKLFF. CDR3 DNA: TGTGCCAGCAGCCCCAGACAGGGGCCAACTAATGAAAAACTGTTTTTT.

The V and J genes are TRBV14 and TRBJ2-3, with 9 bases lining up with TRBD2. V shed 1 base, J shed 6 bases, and the junction held 5 bases outside the gene matches. Germline V CDR1 and CDR2: SGHDN, FVKESK. This CDR3 comprises 15 residues. CDR3 amino acids: CASSQAVAGVDTQYF. Written as DNA, the CDR3 is TGTGCCAGCAGCCAAGCAGTAGCGGGAGTTGATACGCAGTATTTT. Full variable domain (missing parts from reference TRBV14 and TRBJ2-3): EAGVTQFPSHSVIEKGQTVTLRCDPISGHDNLYWYRRVMGKEIKFLLHFVKESKQDESGMPNNRFLAERTGGTYSTLKVQPAELEDSGVYFCASSQAVAGVDTQYFGPGTRLTVL.

This clone showed up just once. V gene TRBV10-1 combines with J gene TRBJ1-1, with D hard to call. Trimming removed 2 bases from V and 6 bases from J, with 13 bases in between. CDR1 is WNHNN, CDR2 SYGVQD, per germline (reference sequence). This CDR3 has 14 amino acids. DNA for the CDR3: TGCGCCAGCAGTGAGGGTGGAATATCGTCTGAAGCTTTCTTT. Its translation is CASSEGGISSEAFF.

This chain links TRBV9 with TRBJ2-2, with TRBD2 matching over 9 bases. CDR3 length equals 16 residues. After removal of 6 bases from V and 5 bases from J, the junction contained 11 bases not matched to a gene. From germline, CDR1 is SGDLS and CDR2 YYNGEE. CDR3 DNA sequence: TGTGCCAGCACCGCGGGGGGGAGCCACTTTACCGGGGAGCTGTTTTTT. It translates to CASTAGGSHFTGELFF.

The chain joins TRBV19 to TRBJ1-2; D is uncertain. The CDR3 extends over 15 amino acids. The germline gives CDR1 LNHDA, CDR2 SQIVND (reference sequence). V lost 0 bases and J 1 base, leaving 9 bases between the germline ends. The CDR3 bases are TGTGCCAGTAGTATAGATCAATTGGATAACTATGGCTACACCTTC. This encodes CASSIDQLDNYGYTF.

V and J are TRBV10-3 and TRBJ2-1, with 11 bases lining up with TRBD2. V was pared by 7 bases and J by 2 bases, with 7 bases of the junction left unmatched. CDR1 and CDR2 (germline): ENHRY, SYGVKD. This CDR3 is built from 16 residues. DNA for the CDR3: TGTGCCATCACCCGTCTAGCGGGAGGTACCTACAATGAGCAGTTCTTC. It yields the protein CAITRLAGGTYNEQFF.

V is TRBV11-1 and J is TRBJ1-1; no clear D gene. The V end lost 1 base, the J end lost 3 bases, and 6 bases lay between the germline ends. The length of the CDR3 is 13 residues. Germline CDR1 SGHAT, CDR2 FQDESV (reference sequence). The CDR3 DNA is TGTGCCAGCAGCTTAGTCCCAGACACTGAAGCTTTCTTT. Translated: CASSLVPDTEAFF.

The chain is built from TRBV6-4 and TRBJ2-3, with D tentatively TRBD2 (5 bases). This CDR3 is 14 amino acids long. V was shortened by 2 bases and J by 8 bases, with 14 bases between the two germline ends. Per the germline V gene, CDR1 is MRHNA and CDR2 is SNTAGT. As DNA, the CDR3 is TGTGCCAGCAGTGACAAATCAGGCAGCGGTACGCAGTATTTT. The encoded protein is CASSDKSGSGTQYF.

The chain couples TRBV7-9 to TRBJ2-4; 12 bases fit TRBD2. This CDR3 is built from 16 residues. The junction had 9 bases not matched to a gene; V was cut back by 4 bases and J by 8 bases. Germline V CDR1 and CDR2: SEHNR, FQNEAQ (reference sequence). The CDR3 nucleotides read TGTGCCAGCAGCTCATGGACTAGCGGGAATAGGGACATTCAGTACTTC. This encodes CASSSWTSGNRDIQYF.

The chain uses TRBV6-5 and TRBJ2-7, with TRBD2 identical over 8 bases. The CDR3 length is 14 residues. J gave up 7 bases and V 6 bases, and 11 bases lay outside the gene matches. The germline CDR1 and CDR2 sequences are MNHEY and SVGAGI. The CDR3 DNA reads as TGTGCCAGCAGGGGCAGTAGCGGGATAGGTGAGCAGTACTTC. This encodes CASRGSSGIGEQYF.

The chain recombines TRBV7-9 with TRBJ2-3; 13 bases are a match to TRBD2. After removal of 4 bases from V and 2 bases from J, the junction contained 3 bases not matched to a gene. CDR1 is SEHNR and CDR2 is FQNEAQ in the germline V gene (reference sequence). This CDR3 is built from 16 residues. The CDR3 coding sequence is TGTGCCAGCAGCTCGGGACTAGCGGGATACACAGATACGCAGTATTTT. Residues: CASSSGLAGYTDTQYF.